These T cell receptor beta chains were read from a single sample in a study of shared clonotypes between healthy human individuals. Produced via immunoSEQ multiplex PCR; TCRdb's table is partial and in-frame only. This table has about 1 million clones, about 77% appearing once. Sequencing input: memory CD4+ T cells sorted from blood. These receptors all stem from a man younger than 35 in good health. CDR3s include the opening cysteine and the closing phenylalanine or tryptophan.

15,TRBJ1-2,TRBV19,CASSLQQGAYYGYTF
14,TRBJ2-7,TRBV7-2,CASSWGKSPYEQYF
17,TRBJ2-1,TRBV5-4,CASTTGTSGSTGREQFF
18,TRBJ1-1,TRBV7-9,CASSLRWTAPLMNTEAFF
14,TRBJ2-7,TRBV27,CASKPSGNSYEQYF
17,TRBJ1-6,TRBV28,CASSLGQPGSYNSPLHF
15,TRBJ1-4,TRBV28,CASSLNGGGNEKLFF
16,TRBJ2-5,TRBV28,CASSSGFSGAGETQYF
16,-,TRBV5-1,CASSWTLAGGAYEQYF
16,TRBJ1-6,TRBV5-1,CASSASGTGGSSPLHF
18,TRBJ2-1,TRBV7-6,CASSLASGRGTTYNEQFF
12,TRBJ2-7,TRBV6-1,CASGPRGLEQYF
14,TRBJ2-2,TRBV6-1,CASMQWGNTGELFF
15,TRBJ1-5,TRBV19,CASSIARPGNQPQHF
16,TRBJ2-7,TRBV7-8,CASSPRLAGNLYEQYF
15,TRBJ2-3,TRBV7-2,CASSSRGERTDTQYF
17,TRBJ2-1,TRBV7-9,CASSLRVARSSYNEQFF
19,TRBJ1-3,TRBV7-9,CASSLEIRTGSGAGNTIYF
13,TRBJ1-1,TRBV25-1,CASRHDSNTEAFF
13,TRBJ1-2,TRBV28,CASSKGGNYGYTF
18,TRBJ2-3,TRBV5-4,CASSLATGGRALADTQYF
11,TRBJ2-7,TRBV20-1,CSAGPFREQYF
18,TRBJ1-1,TRBV7-8,CASSLGGLPGRRNTEAFF
13,TRBJ2-5,TRBV7-2,CASSLQGVETQYF
12,TRBJ2-7,TRBV6-1,CASRRQGNEQYF
16,TRBJ2-5,TRBV11-1,CASSRLAGDSQETQYF
14,TRBJ1-1,TRBV19,CASSMGQGNTEAFF
15,TRBJ2-7,TRBV6-6,CASSDRLAGSYEQYF
15,TRBJ2-1,TRBV6-5,CASSYGLAAYNEQFF